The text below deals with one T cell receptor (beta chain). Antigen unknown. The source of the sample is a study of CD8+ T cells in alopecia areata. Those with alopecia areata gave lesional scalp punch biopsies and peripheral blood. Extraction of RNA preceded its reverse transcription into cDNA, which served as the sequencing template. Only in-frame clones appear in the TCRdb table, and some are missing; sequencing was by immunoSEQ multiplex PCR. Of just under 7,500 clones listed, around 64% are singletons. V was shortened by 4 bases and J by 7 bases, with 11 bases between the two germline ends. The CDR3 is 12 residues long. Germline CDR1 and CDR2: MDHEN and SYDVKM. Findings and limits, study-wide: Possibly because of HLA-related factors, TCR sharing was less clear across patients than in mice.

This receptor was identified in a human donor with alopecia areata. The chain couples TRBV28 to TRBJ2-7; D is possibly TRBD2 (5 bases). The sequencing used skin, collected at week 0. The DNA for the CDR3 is TGTGCCAGCAGTTCGATGAGGGAGGAGCAGTACTTC. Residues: CASSSMREEQYF.